Listed below are T cell receptor beta chains from one sample, sequenced in a study of T-cell reconstitution after alpha-beta-depleted transplantation in children. From the PCR reads, TCRdb called clonotypes with MiXCR, one entry per CDR3 protein. The table has hundreds of thousands of distinct CDR3 sequences, around a sixth seen once. The source was PBMCs from the stem cell graft donor, collected from the stem cell graft. All receptors come from a human donor who donated a stem cell graft to a child with acute myeloid leukemia. Each CDR3 is given with its conserved first and last residue. A D gene is named only where the DNA matches it firmly. Not all rows give a size; the values are once, few, many and, for expanded clones, a class.

V gene	J gene	clone size	D gene	CDR3 DNA	CDR3 protein
TRBV5-6	TRBJ2-5	many	-	TGTGCCAGCAGCTTGCTAGCAGGAGATCAGACCCAGTACTTC	CASSLLAGDQTQYF
TRBV7-2	TRBJ2-3	many	TRBD2	TGTGCCAGCAGTAAAAATGTCGGGGGGGGCACAGATACGCAGTATTTT	CASSKNVGGGTDTQYF
TRBV5-1	TRBJ2-3	few	TRBD1	TGCGCCAGCACCCGGGACAGCAACACAGATACGCAGTATTTT	CASTRDSNTDTQYF
TRBV20-1	TRBJ1-6	many	-	TGCAGTGCTAGAGGAACAGGGTCCTATAATTCACCCCTCCACTTT	CSARGTGSYNSPLHF
TRBV28	TRBJ1-6	few	-	TGTGCCAGCAGTTTATCCGGGACGCATAATTCACCCCTCCACTTT	CASSLSGTHNSPLHF
TRBV20-1	TRBJ1-1	many	-	TGCAGTGCTAGAGATTGGGGAACACCGAACACTGAAGCTTTCTTT	CSARDWGTPNTEAFF
TRBV6-5	TRBJ2-2	many	TRBD1	TGTGCCAGCAGTTCGCACAGGGGCGGGGAGCTGTTTTTT	CASSSHRGGELFF
TRBV11-2	TRBJ2-3	-	-	TGTGCCAGCAGCTTATCAGGGGGGCTAGCAGATACGCAGTATTTT	CASSLSGGLADTQYF
TRBV12-3/TRBV12-4	TRBJ1-5	-	-	TGTGCCAGCAGTTTTTGGGGGGGCGAGGGTTTTCAGCATTTT	CASSFWGGEGFQHF
TRBV5-6	TRBJ2-1	-	TRBD1	TGTGCCAGCAGCTCACCGGGACAGGGGATCTATGAGCAGTTCTTC	CASSSPGQGIYEQFF
TRBV7-9	TRBJ2-4	few	-	TGTGCCGCCAGCACGAGTAGCAAAAACATTCAGTACTTC	CAASTSSKNIQYF
TRBV29-1	TRBJ2-1	-	TRBD2	TGCAGCGCTGAGACTAGCGGGGGGGCCCTCACAACCAATGAGCAGTTCTTC	CSAETSGGALTTNEQFF
TRBV9	TRBJ2-7	-	-	TGTGCCAGCAGCGTAGGAAGCGGGTCTTACTCCTACGAGCAGTACTTC	CASSVGSGSYSYEQYF
TRBV10-2	TRBJ2-5	few	TRBD2	TGCGCCAGCAGTGCGCGGGGGGGACAAGAGACCCAGTACTTC	CASSARGGQETQYF
TRBV29-1	TRBJ2-2	many	-	TGCAGCGGCCGAACAGGGTCCGGGGAGCTGTTTTTT	CSGRTGSGELFF
TRBV20-1	TRBJ1-2	few	TRBD1	TGCAGTGCCGGGACAGGGGCCCGGGATGGCTACACCTTC	CSAGTGARDGYTF
TRBV4-3	TRBJ2-1	many	TRBD1	TGCGCCAGCAGCTCTACCCGGGACAGCTACAATGAGCAGTTCTTC	CASSSTRDSYNEQFF
TRBV2	TRBJ2-1	many	TRBD2	TGTGCCAGCAGTCCGACTAGCGGGTCGCCCGGTCGGTGGCAGTTCTTC	CASSPTSGSPGRWQFF
TRBV20-1	TRBJ2-1	-	-	TGCAGTGCTAGAATGACGCCTGGGCAGTTCTTC	CSARMTPGQFF
TRBV6-5	TRBJ1-2	-	TRBD1	TGTGCCAGCAGTTATACGACGGGCAGGGGGAACTATGGCTACACCTTC	CASSYTTGRGNYGYTF
TRBV3-1	TRBJ1-4	few	-	TGTGCCAGCAGCCTCGGGGCAGGTGAAAAACTGTTTTTT	CASSLGAGEKLFF
TRBV20-1	TRBJ2-3	many	TRBD2	TGCAGTGCTGGTTTAGCGGGGGTGAACACAGATACGCAGTATTTT	CSAGLAGVNTDTQYF
TRBV5-1	TRBJ2-7	few	TRBD1	TGCGCCAGCAGCTTGGAGCTGATCGGGACAGGGGGCTACGAGCAGTACTTC	CASSLELIGTGGYEQYF
TRBV5-1	TRBJ2-3	many	-	TGCGCCAGCAGCTTGAGGCCGAACCTAAGGACAGATACGCAGTATTTT	CASSLRPNLRTDTQYF
TRBV21-1	TRBJ2-2	-	-	TGTGCCAGCAGCAAAGGGGAGGGGACTCACAACACCGGGGAGCTGTTTTTT	CASSKGEGTHNTGELFF
TRBV6-1	TRBJ1-1	few	-	TGTGCCAGCAGTCAATATTCCAACCTCAACAGAGCCCACACTGAAGCTTTCTTT	CASSQYSNLNRAHTEAFF
TRBV27	TRBJ2-2	-	-	TGTGCCAGCAGTTTTGACCAGGGAATAATTTTAGCCGGGGAGCTGTTTTTT	CASSFDQGIILAGELFF
TRBV7-2	TRBJ2-7	few	TRBD1	TGTGCCAGCAGCAGGCCCGGACAGGGGGTTAAAGAGCAGTACTTC	CASSRPGQGVKEQYF